This T cell receptor (beta chain) was sequenced during a study of post-analysis software for immune sequencing data. General observations from the study: Patients showed TRBV5-6, TRBV5-1 and TRBV20-1 among several TRBV segments more frequent than in controls.

TCR beta cDNA libraries included unique molecular identifiers. Roughly 500,000 cDNA molecules were recovered from an input of roughly 0.85 to 10 million T cells. TCRdb itself ran the PCR reads through MiXCR, one entry per CDR3 protein. The table records some 690,000 distinct CDR3 sequences, around 60% of them present only once. As concerns this clonotype: The antigen is unknown.

The germline V gene encodes CDR1 SQVTM and CDR2 ANQGSEA. V dropped 4 bases and J dropped 9; count of bases not matched to a gene: 8. The CDR3 has 13 residues. Sequences were obtained from blood. This clonotype was sampled from a girl between 2 and 10 years old with multiple sclerosis. The V gene is TRBV29-1, the J gene TRBJ2-1; 8 bases align to TRBD1. CDR3 bases: TGCAGCGTTGTAGGCAGGGGGCAAAGTGAGCAGTTCTTC. Its protein is CSVVGRGQSEQFF.